These T cell receptor beta chains were read from a single sample in a study of cytomegalovirus exposure and HLA in healthy donors. Produced via immunoSEQ multiplex PCR; TCRdb's table is partial and in-frame only. The table includes 97,000 or so clones, more than 70% detected once. Sequenced material: PBMCs. The source of these receptors is a male donor in good health and CMV-seropositive. The CDR3 runs from the conserved cysteine through the conserved F or W. Fields, in order: CDR3 protein, CDR3 DNA, CDR3 length, J gene, V gene, clone size, D gene. The D gene is left open where the match is weak. Expanded clones are given a class, and other clones once, few, many or no size at all.

CASSGASGSSPRQYF | TGTGCCAGCAGTGGAGCTAGCGGGAGTTCCCCGCGGCAGTACTTC | 15 | TRBJ2-7 | TRBV25-1 | few | TRBD2
CASPDRATYEQYF | TGTGCCAGCCCGGACAGGGCCACCTACGAGCAGTACTTC | 13 | TRBJ2-7 | TRBV19 | once | TRBD1
CASQREDSGNTIYF | TGTGCCAGCCAGAGGGAGGACTCTGGAAACACCATATATTTT | 14 | TRBJ1-3 | TRBV28 | . | .
CASSLTPGSTGELFF | TGTGCCAGCAGCTTAACGCCAGGTAGCACCGGGGAGCTGTTTTTT | 15 | TRBJ2-2 | TRBV7-3 | . | .
CASSPRPGMNTEAFF | TGTGCCAGCTCACCTCGGCCAGGGATGAACACTGAAGCTTTCTTT | 15 | TRBJ1-1 | TRBV18 | few | .
CASSPGLAGNTGELFF | TGCGCCAGCAGCCCCGGTCTAGCGGGGAACACCGGGGAGCTGTTTTTT | 16 | TRBJ2-2 | TRBV5-1 | . | TRBD2
CASTGTPPTYQPQHF | TGTGCCAGTACCGGGACTCCCCCAACCTATCAGCCCCAGCATTTT | 15 | TRBJ1-5 | TRBV19 | once | .
CASSQRSLARGNEQFF | TGTGCCAGCAGCCAACGCAGCCTAGCGAGGGGCAATGAGCAGTTCTTC | 16 | TRBJ2-1 | TRBV14 | few | .
CTSSQEGDGGLAKNSQYF | TGCACCAGCAGCCAAGAAGGAGACGGCGGTCTAGCCAAAAACAGTCAGTACTTC | 18 | TRBJ2-4 | TRBV1 | . | .
CASSPRVLAKNIQYF | TGTGCCAGCAGTCCCCGAGTCCTAGCCAAAAACATTCAGTACTTC | 15 | TRBJ2-4 | TRBV6-6 | . | .
CASSQPGLRTDTQYF | TGTGCCAGCAGCCAGCCGGGACTAAGGACAGATACGCAGTATTTT | 15 | TRBJ2-3 | TRBV5-8 | . | TRBD2
CSVNRGFGTDTQYF | TGCAGCGTCAATCGGGGTTTCGGCACAGATACGCAGTATTTT | 14 | TRBJ2-3 | TRBV29-1 | few | .
CAISEVRVDGYTF | TGTGCCATCAGTGAGGTCAGGGTGGATGGCTACACCTTC | 13 | TRBJ1-2 | TRBV10-3 | . | .
CASSTTSGFWNEQFF | TGTGCCAGCAGCACCACTAGTGGATTTTGGAATGAGCAGTTCTTC | 15 | TRBJ2-1 | TRBV7-8 | . | .
CASSSQGNQPQHF | TGTGCCAGCAGCTCCCAGGGCAATCAGCCCCAGCATTTT | 13 | TRBJ1-5 | TRBV7-2 | . | .
CASSLRSGGPYEQYF | TGTGCCAGCAGTCTTAGATCCGGGGGACCCTACGAGCAGTACTTC | 15 | TRBJ2-7 | TRBV9 | once | .
CASSMKSEKLFF | TGTGCCAGTAGTATGAAAAGCGAAAAACTGTTTTTT | 12 | TRBJ1-4 | TRBV19 | . | .
CATSRDEGKKREAITDTQYF | TGTGCCACCAGCAGAGATGAGGGAAAGAAGCGGGAGGCCATCACAGATACGCAGTATTTT | 20 | TRBJ2-3 | TRBV15 | . | TRBD2
CASSYGQGALGNTIYF | TGTGCCAGCAGCTACGGACAGGGGGCGCTTGGAAACACCATATATTTT | 16 | TRBJ1-3 | TRBV13 | . | TRBD1
CASSFRLRQGPPSSYEQYF | TGTGCCAGCAGCTTCCGATTAAGACAGGGCCCACCGAGCTCCTACGAGCAGTACTTC | 19 | TRBJ2-7 | TRBV11-2 | . | TRBD1
CASSATLTDTQYF | TGTGCCAGCAGTGCGACTCTTACAGATACGCAGTATTTT | 13 | TRBJ2-3 | TRBV2 | few | .
CASSQGGAGGPINEKLFF | TGCGCCAGCAGCCAAGGCGGGGCAGGGGGGCCTATTAATGAAAAACTGTTTTTT | 18 | TRBJ1-4 | TRBV4-1 | . | TRBD1
CASSSGQGAIIQYF | TGTGCCAGCAGCTCAGGACAGGGGGCTATCATTCAGTACTTC | 14 | TRBJ2-4 | TRBV9 | . | TRBD1
CASSYVTGAENIQYF | TGTGCCAGCAGTTACGTGACAGGGGCGGAAAACATTCAGTACTTC | 15 | TRBJ2-4 | TRBV6-5 | many | TRBD1
CASSFGTGPGEQFF | TGTGCCAGCAGCTTCGGGACAGGGCCTGGTGAGCAGTTCTTC | 14 | TRBJ2-1 | TRBV7-8 | . | TRBD1
CAWSVSLDTEAFF | TGTGCCTGGAGTGTATCACTTGATACTGAAGCTTTCTTT | 13 | TRBJ1-1 | TRBV30 | . | .
CASSNWVIAAYQETQYF | TGTGCCAGCAGCAACTGGGTAATAGCGGCCTACCAAGAGACCCAGTACTTC | 17 | TRBJ2-5 | TRBV14 | few | .
CASSLATEAYEQYF | TGTGCCAGCAGCTTAGCGACAGAGGCCTACGAGCAGTACTTC | 14 | TRBJ2-7 | TRBV7-2 | . | .
CACSDRRSTEAFF | TGTGCCTGTTCCGACAGGAGGAGCACTGAAGCTTTCTTT | 13 | TRBJ1-1 | TRBV30 | . | .
CASSPRAGGSNEQFF | TGTGCCAGCAGCCCCCGGGCAGGGGGCTCAAATGAGCAGTTCTTC | 15 | TRBJ2-1 | TRBV7-2 | once | TRBD1
CASKGQPGNTIYF | TGTGCCAGCAAGGGACAGCCTGGAAACACCATATATTTT | 13 | TRBJ1-3 | TRBV6-1 | . | TRBD1
CASRRDFTQPQHF | TGTGCCAGTAGAAGGGACTTCACTCAGCCCCAGCATTTT | 13 | TRBJ1-5 | TRBV19 | . | .
CASSWYGVDERYF | TGTGCCAGCAGCTGGTACGGGGTGGACGAGCGGTACTTC | 13 | TRBJ2-7 | TRBV5-6 | few | .
CASSLEGGRGHEQYF | TGCGCCAGCAGCTTGGAAGGGGGTAGAGGACACGAGCAGTACTTC | 15 | TRBJ2-7 | TRBV5-1 | . | .
CASSAEASRGYGETQYF | TGTGCCAGCAGCGCCGAAGCCTCAAGGGGGTATGGAGAGACCCAGTACTTC | 17 | TRBJ2-5 | TRBV2 | . | .
CASSLVGQDTYEQYF | TGTGCCAGCAGCTTAGTCGGACAGGACACCTACGAGCAGTACTTC | 15 | TRBJ2-7 | TRBV11-2 | . | TRBD1
CASSPGLAGVTDTQYF | TGTGCCAGCAGCCCGGGACTAGCGGGAGTCACAGATACGCAGTATTTT | 16 | TRBJ2-3 | TRBV5-4 | few | TRBD2
CASSQGLAGVYEQYF | TGCGCCAGCAGCCAAGGCCTAGCGGGAGTTTACGAGCAGTACTTC | 15 | TRBJ2-7 | TRBV4-3 | . | TRBD2
CASRIAGGGTYEQYF | TGTGCCAGCAGAATAGCGGGAGGTGGGACCTACGAGCAGTACTTC | 15 | TRBJ2-7 | TRBV28 | few | TRBD2
CASSQGYAERSEQYF | TGCGCCAGCAGCCAAGGTTACGCGGAGAGGAGCGAGCAGTACTTC | 15 | TRBJ2-7 | TRBV4-1 | . | .
CAIREQGANTEAFF | TGTGCCATCAGGGAACAGGGGGCGAACACTGAAGCTTTCTTT | 14 | TRBJ1-1 | TRBV10-3 | . | TRBD1
CASSLNSGQGDHEQYF | TGTGCCAGCAGTTTAAATTCCGGACAGGGGGACCACGAGCAGTACTTC | 16 | TRBJ2-7 | TRBV27 | . | TRBD1
CASSLRAGGGIGANVLTF | TGTGCCAGCAGCTTACGCGCGGGGGGGGGCATTGGGGCCAACGTCCTGACTTTC | 18 | TRBJ2-6 | TRBV7-3 | . | TRBD2
CAWTASGSYEQYF | TGTGCCTGGACGGCTAGCGGCTCCTACGAGCAGTACTTC | 13 | TRBJ2-7 | TRBV30 | . | TRBD2
CASSLRDRGKGGEQFF | TGTGCCAGCAGCTTAAGGGACAGGGGAAAGGGCGGTGAGCAGTTCTTC | 16 | TRBJ2-1 | TRBV11-2 | . | TRBD1
CASSLTGNQPQHF | TGCGCCAGCAGCCTGACAGGGAATCAGCCCCAGCATTTT | 13 | TRBJ1-5 | TRBV4-1 | once | TRBD1
CSVQSSYEQYF | TGCAGTGTACAAAGCTCCTACGAGCAGTACTTC | 11 | TRBJ2-7 | TRBV20-1 | . | .
CASTGGGAVGYTF | TGTGCCTCTACGGGCGGGGGGGCGGTTGGCTACACCTTC | 13 | TRBJ1-2 | TRBV6-5 | once | .
CASGTGSHSYEQYF | TGTGCCAGCGGGACAGGGAGTCACTCCTACGAGCAGTACTTC | 14 | TRBJ2-7 | TRBV27 | . | TRBD1
CAWSIWRLATDTQYF | TGTGCCTGGAGCATCTGGAGACTAGCCACAGATACGCAGTATTTT | 15 | TRBJ2-3 | TRBV30 | . | TRBD2
CASSFIQENTEAFF | TGTGCCAGCAGCTTCATACAGGAGAACACTGAAGCTTTCTTT | 14 | TRBJ1-1 | TRBV9 | . | .
CASSPTRGNTDTQYF | TGTGCCAGCAGTCCGACTAGAGGCAACACAGATACGCAGTATTTT | 15 | TRBJ2-3 | TRBV28 | . | .
CASSYIDRGYVAFF | TGTGCCAGCAGTTACATTGACAGGGGATATGTAGCTTTCTTT | 14 | TRBJ1-1 | TRBV6-5 | . | TRBD1
CASSLKGSGRSEQFF | TGTGCCAGCAGCTTAAAAGGTAGCGGGAGGTCTGAGCAGTTCTTC | 15 | TRBJ2-1 | TRBV7-2 | . | TRBD2
CASSPLGRSSYNEQFF | TGTGCCAGCAGTCCTCTAGGGAGAAGCTCCTACAATGAGCAGTTCTTC | 16 | TRBJ2-1 | TRBV27 | . | .
CASRGLSSGNTIYF | TGTGCCAGCAGGGGACTCTCCTCTGGAAACACCATATATTTT | 14 | TRBJ1-3 | TRBV28 | once | .
CASSVGLSDTQYF | TGTGCCAGTAGTGTGGGACTTTCAGATACGCAGTATTTT | 13 | TRBJ2-3 | TRBV19 | . | .
CASSLLAGVNTGELFF | TGTGCCAGCAGCCTACTAGCGGGCGTCAACACCGGGGAGCTGTTTTTT | 16 | TRBJ2-2 | TRBV7-3 | . | TRBD2
CASSQDRRGRGNSPLHF | TGTGCCAGCAGCCAAGATCGACGCGGCAGGGGTAATTCACCCCTCCACTTT | 17 | TRBJ1-6 | TRBV14 | . | .